A selection of T cell receptor beta chains follows, all from one sample in a study of T cell responses to AZD1222 COVID-19 vaccine. Using immunoSEQ multiplex PCR, the repertoire was profiled, and TCRdb retains in-frame clones only, with some absent. The table records under 150,000 clones, 70% to 90% of them present only once. The sample in question was peripheral blood, obtained on day 0 of AZD1222 vaccination. The receptors come from an adult in good health. CDR3s include the opening cysteine and the closing phenylalanine or tryptophan. D genes are given only for firm matches. The size field is filled for only some rows; it gives once, few, many or a size class.

j_call d_call clone_size v_call cdr3_aa cdr3_nt
TRBJ1-1 TRBD1 once TRBV5-1 CASSSQGGTEAFF TGCGCCAGCAGCTCCCAGGGGGGCACTGAAGCTTTCTTT
TRBJ2-5 TRBD2 - TRBV7-2 CASSPTSGPSGIQYF TGTGCCAGCAGCCCGACTAGCGGCCCGTCCGGTATCCAGTACTTC
TRBJ1-6 - - TRBV30 CAWRVGRTVYNSPLHF TGTGCCTGGAGGGTGGGGCGGACAGTGTATAATTCACCCCTCCACTTT
TRBJ2-1 - - TRBV18 CASSQDRPTPYNEQFF TGTGCCAGCTCACAGGACAGACCTACCCCCTACAATGAGCAGTTCTTC
TRBJ1-1 - - TRBV19 CASSIALQGAEAFF TGTGCCAGTAGTATAGCGCTACAGGGCGCTGAAGCTTTCTTT
TRBJ2-7 TRBD1 - TRBV27 CASSRQGGFYEQYF TGTGCCAGCAGTCGACAGGGGGGGTTCTACGAGCAGTACTTC
TRBJ2-1 TRBD1 - TRBV11-2 CASSLSQTGPFF TGTGCCAGCAGCTTATCCCAGACAGGGCCGTTCTTC
TRBJ1-2 TRBD1 - TRBV5-8 CASSSRGPYGYTF TGTGCCAGCAGCTCCAGGGGGCCCTATGGCTACACCTTC
TRBJ1-2 TRBD1 once TRBV19 CASSIEGQGYYGYTF TGTGCCAGTAGTATTGAGGGACAGGGCTACTATGGCTACACCTTC
TRBJ1-1 - - TRBV11-3 CASSLRTANTEAFF TGTGCCAGCAGCCTCAGGACTGCGAACACTGAAGCTTTCTTT
TRBJ2-1 - - TRBV2 CASKGPPPDNEQFF TGTGCCAGCAAAGGACCCCCCCCGGACAATGAGCAGTTCTTC
TRBJ1-2 - - TRBV27 CASSLTRTLNGYTF TGTGCCAGCAGTTTGACCCGGACGCTAAATGGCTACACCTTC
TRBJ2-1 - once TRBV7-9 CASTAAGRVEQFF TGTGCCAGCACCGCGGCGGGTAGAGTCGAGCAGTTCTTC
TRBJ2-7 TRBD1 few TRBV27 CASSRDSGTGRNEQYF TGTGCCAGCAGTAGAGACTCCGGGACAGGGCGCAACGAGCAGTACTTC
TRBJ2-7 TRBD1 - TRBV4-1 CASSQVGTGVSYEQYF TGCGCCAGCAGCCAAGTGGGGACAGGTGTCTCCTACGAGCAGTACTTC